This is a list of T cell receptor beta chains from one sample in a study of T cells in Graves' hyperthyroidism and ophthalmopathy. TCRdb itself ran the multiplex PCR reads through MiXCR, one entry per CDR3 protein. The table lists a few hundred thousand distinct CDR3 sequences, more than 45% of them singletons, with 19% in the top ten. The sequenced sample consisted of peripheral blood or thyroid tissue (not recorded which). The receptors come from an adult woman with Graves' disease, either hyperthyroidism or ophthalmopathy (not recorded which). Each CDR3 is given with its conserved first and last residue.

len | v_gene | CDR3aa
15 | TRBV2 | CASSEARTLGVYRFF
11 | TRBV5-4 | CASTGNLGYTF
15 | TRBV7-9 | CASGPEQVGANVLTF
12 | TRBV20-1 | CSGRQDQETQYF
15 | TRBV20-1 | CSARDFRGALDEQYF
13 | TRBV29-1 | CSVWEDANYGYTF
15 | TRBV6-6 | CASSYGVYGANVLTF
12 | TRBV6-5 | CASQSSGNTIYF
16 | TRBV28 | CASSLPGAGDNYGYTF
15 | TRBV24-1 | CATSDPGQSYYGYTF
15 | TRBV5-1 | CASSTRSRGTYEQYF
17 | TRBV20-1 | CSARDSNPGHLDYGYTF
14 | TRBV6-2/TRBV6-3 | CASIRFPENTEAFF
13 | TRBV10-2 | CASDRTGDYEQYF
15 | TRBV19 | CASSSRTGDTGELFF
14 | TRBV24-1 | CATSDSQGAQPQHF
12 | TRBV20-1 | CSARAITGHAFF
15 | TRBV10-3 | CATARIRGDNQPQHF
14 | TRBV19 | CASRLGRWNTEAFF
17 | TRBV5-1 | CASSPDPLIAGANVLTF
13 | TRBV3-1 | CASSQVDQGGYTF
13 | TRBV9 | CASSVDLLTEAFF
16 | TRBV7-3 | CASSTTLNTGGSPLHF
12 | TRBV2 | CAVGPYGDTQYF
14 | TRBV7-9 | CASSPGSTTYGYTF
16 | TRBV6-1 | CASSEALSAGANVLTF
15 | TRBV13 | CASSLVVAANSPLHF
16 | TRBV14 | CASSQDLGTIPGELFF
16 | TRBV12-3/TRBV12-4 | CASSYGTGTRGNTQYF
12 | TRBV18 | CASSPPWGELFF
14 | TRBV7-2 | CASSSKTGELGYTF
12 | TRBV29-1 | CSVYDWGQPQHF
16 | TRBV27 | CASSLLGAPDVDEQYF
14 | TRBV19 | CASSTQGITDTQYF
15 | TRBV13 | CASSLAAGYNSPLHF
15 | TRBV18 | CASSPWTGENTEAFF
15 | TRBV7-8 | CASSSQGGGTYEQYF
16 | TRBV9 | CASSVAGAPNTGELFF
16 | TRBV19 | CASSPTDASSYNEQFF
14 | TRBV13 | CASSFRGRAYEQYF